This entry concerns a single T cell receptor (beta chain). This sample also contains other DNA sequences that code for the same CDR3. This sample stems from a study of blood T cell repertoires in COVID-19. Looking at the study overall: The United States, Italy and Spain supplied acute and convalescent COVID-19 samples. Sample material is recorded as cDNA or gDNA derived from T cells, B-cell-depleted T cells, or PBMCs.

CDR3 length equals 11 residues. Trimming left V 4 bases short and J 6 bases short, with 9 bases between. The V gene's germline CDR1 is SQVTM and CDR2 ANQGSEA. The repertoire was sequenced with immunoSEQ multiplex PCR; TCRdb's copy has only in-frame clones and lacks some. This table holds some 200,000 clones, roughly nine tenths found once. The chain recombines TRBV29-1 with TRBJ1-1; D remains unclear. The sequence was obtained from a woman aged 70 to 79 with acute or convalescent COVID-19. The sequenced material came from peripheral blood. CDR3: CSVGGGSEAFF. The CDR3 region has the DNA TGCAGCGTTGGCGGCGGGTCTGAAGCTTTCTTT.